The clone carrying this T cell receptor (beta chain) occurred once. This entry is derived from a study of PD-L1 blockade in urothelial cancer. Profiling relied on immunoSEQ multiplex PCR, and the TCRdb table lists in-frame clones only, not all of them. The repertoire includes about 91,000 clones, approximately 82% of them detected once, and under 9.5% sits in the top ten. Indicated time point: peripheral blood 6 weeks after treatment start. Per the germline V gene, CDR1 is SGHRS and CDR2 is YFSETQ. V lost 3 bases and J lost 3, with 11 bases in between. There are 14 residues in the CDR3. The receptor's source is a man in his 70s with urothelial cancer. This specimen consisted of PBMCs, obtained around atezolizumab (anti-PD-L1) treatment. The J gene is TRBJ2-3, the V gene TRBV5-1, with a possible D match to TRBD2 (5 bases). The CDR3 is CASSSAGSTDTQYF. CDR3 sequence (DNA): TGCGCCAGCAGCTCGGCGGGCAGTACAGATACGCAGTATTTT.